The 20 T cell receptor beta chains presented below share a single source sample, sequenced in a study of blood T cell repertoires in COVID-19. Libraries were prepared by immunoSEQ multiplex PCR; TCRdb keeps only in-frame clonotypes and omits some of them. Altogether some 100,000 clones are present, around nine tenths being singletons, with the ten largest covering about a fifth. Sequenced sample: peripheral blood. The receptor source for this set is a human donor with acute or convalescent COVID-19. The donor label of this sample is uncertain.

The CDR3 sequence: CASKYLDRIYNSPLHF. CDR3 nucleotides: TGTGCCAGCAAATACTTGGACAGGATCTATAATTCACCCCTCCACTTT. V usage is TRBV2 and J usage is TRBJ1-6; 7 bases line up with TRBD1. After removal of 7 bases from V and 3 bases from J, the junction contained 9 bases not matched to a gene. In germline, CDR1 is SNHLY, CDR2 FYNNEI. The CDR3 runs to 16 residues.

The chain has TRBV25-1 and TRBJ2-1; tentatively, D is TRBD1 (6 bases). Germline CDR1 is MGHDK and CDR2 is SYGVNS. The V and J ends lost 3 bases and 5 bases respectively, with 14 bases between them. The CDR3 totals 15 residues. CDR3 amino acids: CASSDDRIGDNEQFF. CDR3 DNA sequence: TGTGCCAGCAGTGACGACAGGATAGGAGACAATGAGCAGTTCTTC. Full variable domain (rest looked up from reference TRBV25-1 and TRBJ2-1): EADIYQTPRYLVIGTGKKITLECSQTMGHDKMYWYQQDPGMELHLIHYSYGVNSTEKGDLSSESTVSRIRTEHFPLTLESARPSHTSQYLCASSDDRIGDNEQFFGPGTRLTVL.

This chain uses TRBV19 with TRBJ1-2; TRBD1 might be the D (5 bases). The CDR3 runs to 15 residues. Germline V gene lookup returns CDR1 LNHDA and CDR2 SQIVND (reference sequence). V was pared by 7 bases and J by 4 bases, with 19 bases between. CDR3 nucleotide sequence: TGTGCCAGTACCGTGTCCCCGACAGAAGGCTATGGCTACACCTTC. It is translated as CASTVSPTEGYGYTF.

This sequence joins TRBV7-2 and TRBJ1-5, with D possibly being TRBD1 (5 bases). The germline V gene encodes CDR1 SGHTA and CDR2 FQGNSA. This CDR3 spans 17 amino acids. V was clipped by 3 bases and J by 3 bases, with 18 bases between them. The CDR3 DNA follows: TGTGCCAGCAGCTTCCGCCCGCGGGGCCCCCTCAATCAGCCCCAGCATTTT. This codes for CASSFRPRGPLNQPQHF.

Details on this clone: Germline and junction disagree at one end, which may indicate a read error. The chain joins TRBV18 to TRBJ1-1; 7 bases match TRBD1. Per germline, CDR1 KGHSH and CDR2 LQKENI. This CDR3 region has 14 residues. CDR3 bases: TGTGCCAGCTCATGGGGACAGATGAACATTGAAGCTTTCTTT. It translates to CASSWGQMNIEAFF.

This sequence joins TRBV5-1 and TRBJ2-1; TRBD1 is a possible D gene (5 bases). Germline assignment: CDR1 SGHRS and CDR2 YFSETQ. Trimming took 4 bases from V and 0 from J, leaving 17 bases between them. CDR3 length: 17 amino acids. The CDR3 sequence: CASSLGPSYLSYNEQFF. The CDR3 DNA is TGCGCCAGCAGCCTGGGGCCTAGTTATCTCTCCTACAATGAGCAGTTCTTC.

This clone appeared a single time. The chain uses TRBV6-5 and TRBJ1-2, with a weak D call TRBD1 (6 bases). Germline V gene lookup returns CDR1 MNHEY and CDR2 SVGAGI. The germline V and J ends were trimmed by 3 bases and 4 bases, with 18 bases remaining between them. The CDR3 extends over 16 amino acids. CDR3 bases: TGTGCCAGCAGTTATTCGGGTTACAGGGTCGGCTATGGCTACACCTTC. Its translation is CASSYSGYRVGYGYTF.

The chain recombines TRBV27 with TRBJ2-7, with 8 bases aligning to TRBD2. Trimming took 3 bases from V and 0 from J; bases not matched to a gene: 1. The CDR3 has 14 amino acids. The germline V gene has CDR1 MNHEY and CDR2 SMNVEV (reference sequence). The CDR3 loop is CASSFSGNSYEQYF. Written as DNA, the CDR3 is TGTGCCAGCAGTTTTAGCGGGAACTCCTACGAGCAGTACTTC.

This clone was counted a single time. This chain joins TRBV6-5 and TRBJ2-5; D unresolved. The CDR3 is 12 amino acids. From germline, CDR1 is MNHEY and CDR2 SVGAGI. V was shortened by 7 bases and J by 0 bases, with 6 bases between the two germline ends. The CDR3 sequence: CASTQNQETQYF. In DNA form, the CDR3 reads TGTGCCAGCACACAGAACCAAGAGACCCAGTACTTC.

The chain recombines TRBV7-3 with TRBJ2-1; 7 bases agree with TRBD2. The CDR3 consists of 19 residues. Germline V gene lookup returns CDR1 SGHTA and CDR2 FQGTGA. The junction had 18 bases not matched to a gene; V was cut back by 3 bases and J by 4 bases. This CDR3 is CASSFRPSGSNRKYNEQFF. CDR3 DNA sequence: TGTGCCAGCAGCTTCCGGCCTAGCGGAAGCAACAGGAAATACAATGAGCAGTTCTTC.

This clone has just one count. For the CDR3, the DNA is TGTGCCAGCAGCCCCCCCCACACACAAGATACGCAGTATTTT. Protein product: CASSPPHTQDTQYF. The genes are TRBV9 and TRBJ2-3; D gene unclear. CDR3 size: 14 residues. V shed 4 bases and J shed 5 bases, with 14 bases lying between them. The germline gives CDR1 SGDLS, CDR2 YYNGEE.

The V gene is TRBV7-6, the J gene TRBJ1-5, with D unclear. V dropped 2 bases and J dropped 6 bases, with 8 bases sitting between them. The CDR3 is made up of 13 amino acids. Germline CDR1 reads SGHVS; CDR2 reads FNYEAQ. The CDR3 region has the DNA TGTGCCAGCAGCTTATCAGGTAGTCAGCCCCAGCATTTT. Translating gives CASSLSGSQPQHF.

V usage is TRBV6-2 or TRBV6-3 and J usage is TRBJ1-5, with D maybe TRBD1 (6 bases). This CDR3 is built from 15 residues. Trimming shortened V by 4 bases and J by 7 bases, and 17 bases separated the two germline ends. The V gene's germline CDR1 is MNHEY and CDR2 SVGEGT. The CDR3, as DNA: TGTGCCAGCAGTTTGCCGGGACACCAAGCGCAGCCCCAGCATTTT. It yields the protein CASSLPGHQAQPQHF.

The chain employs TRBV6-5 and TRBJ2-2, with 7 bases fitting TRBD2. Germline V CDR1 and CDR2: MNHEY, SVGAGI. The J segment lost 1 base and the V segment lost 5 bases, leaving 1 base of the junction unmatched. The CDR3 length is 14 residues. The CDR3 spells CASSSGMNTGELFF. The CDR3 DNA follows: TGTGCCAGCAGTAGCGGGATGAACACCGGGGAGCTGTTTTTT.

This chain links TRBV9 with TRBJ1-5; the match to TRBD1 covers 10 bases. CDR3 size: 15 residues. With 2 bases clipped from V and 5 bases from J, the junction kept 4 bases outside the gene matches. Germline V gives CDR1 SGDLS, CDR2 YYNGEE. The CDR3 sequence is CASSVGQGVDQPQHF. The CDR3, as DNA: TGTGCCAGCAGCGTTGGACAGGGGGTTGATCAGCCCCAGCATTTT.

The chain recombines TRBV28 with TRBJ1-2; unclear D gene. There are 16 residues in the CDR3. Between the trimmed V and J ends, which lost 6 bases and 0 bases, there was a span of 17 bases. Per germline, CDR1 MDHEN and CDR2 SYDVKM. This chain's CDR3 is CASSFAQTTANYGYTF. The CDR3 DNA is TGTGCCAGCAGCTTTGCCCAGACAACAGCTAACTATGGCTACACCTTC.

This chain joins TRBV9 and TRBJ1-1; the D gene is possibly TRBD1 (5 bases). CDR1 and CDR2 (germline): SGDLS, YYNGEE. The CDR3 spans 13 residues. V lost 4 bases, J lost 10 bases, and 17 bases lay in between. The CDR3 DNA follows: TGTGCCAGCAGCTCCCACGTTGACAGAGCAGCTTTCTTT. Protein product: CASSSHVDRAAFF.

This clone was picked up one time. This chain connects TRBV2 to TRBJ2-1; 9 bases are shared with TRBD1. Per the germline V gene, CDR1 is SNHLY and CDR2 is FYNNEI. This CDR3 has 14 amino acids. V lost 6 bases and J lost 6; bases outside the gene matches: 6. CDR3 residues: CASSQGQGLNEQFF. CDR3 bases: TGTGCCAGCAGCCAGGGACAGGGTCTCAATGAGCAGTTCTTC.

This chain's CDR3 is CASSADMGLYGYTF. As DNA, the CDR3 is TGTGCCAGCTCGGCAGACATGGGGCTCTATGGCTACACCTTC. The chain carries TRBV18 and TRBJ1-2; D might be TRBD1 (5 bases). The CDR3 runs 14 residues. The ends were cut back, 6 bases at V and 4 bases at J, with 15 bases in the middle. The V gene's germline CDR1 is KGHSH and CDR2 LQKENI. The variable domain in full, with the rest retrieved from reference TRBV18 and TRBJ1-2, is NAGVMQNPRHLVRRRGQEARLRCSPMKGHSHVYWYRQLPEEGLKFMVYLQKENIIDESGMPKERFSAEFPKEGPSILRIQQVVRGDSAAYFCASSADMGLYGYTFGSGTRLTVV.

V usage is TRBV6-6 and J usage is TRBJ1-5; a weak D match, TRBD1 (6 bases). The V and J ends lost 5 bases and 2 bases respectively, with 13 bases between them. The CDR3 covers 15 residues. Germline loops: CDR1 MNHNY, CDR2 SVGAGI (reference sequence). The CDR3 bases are TGTGCCAGCAGTGGGGGGGGGCGAGGCAATCAGCCCCAGCATTTT. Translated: CASSGGGRGNQPQHF.